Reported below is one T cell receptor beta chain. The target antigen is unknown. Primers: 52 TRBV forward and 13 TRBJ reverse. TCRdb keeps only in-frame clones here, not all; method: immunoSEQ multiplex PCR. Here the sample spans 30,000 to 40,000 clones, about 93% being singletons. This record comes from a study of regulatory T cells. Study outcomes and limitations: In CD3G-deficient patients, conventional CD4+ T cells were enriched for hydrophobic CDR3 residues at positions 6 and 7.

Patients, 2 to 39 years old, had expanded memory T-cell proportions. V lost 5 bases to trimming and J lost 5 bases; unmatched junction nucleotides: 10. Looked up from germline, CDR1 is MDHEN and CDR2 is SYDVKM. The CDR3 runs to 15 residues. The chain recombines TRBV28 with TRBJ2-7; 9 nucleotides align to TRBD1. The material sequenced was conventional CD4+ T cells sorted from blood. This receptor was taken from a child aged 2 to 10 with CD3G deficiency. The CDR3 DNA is TGTGCCAGCAGTCCCGCCGACAGGGGGGAAGACGAGCAGTACTTC. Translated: CASSPADRGEDEQYF.